The 20 T cell receptor beta chains reported below all come from one sample, sequenced in a study of beta chain features in type 1 diabetes. Points from the study as a whole: TCRB CDR3s were moderately but significantly shorter in Type 1 diabetes patients in all four CD4+ subsets.

Their recognized antigens are unknown. The study reverse transcribed the entire isolated RNA, so it sequenced expressed TCRB transcripts. TCRdb keeps only in-frame clones here, not all; method: immunoSEQ multiplex PCR. The table has some 250,000 clones, roughly a tenth seen once; the top ten hold around 0.018%. The sequenced sample was naive CD4+ T cells from blood. The receptors derive from a young man with type 1 diabetes.

The chain joins TRBV2 to TRBJ2-6, with D possibly matching TRBD1 (5 bases). The V and J ends lost 4 bases and 0 bases respectively, with 7 bases between them. The CDR3 covers 15 residues. Germline V lookup: CDR1 SNHLY, CDR2 FYNNEI. The CDR3: CASSGGHSGANVLTF. DNA for the CDR3: TGTGCCAGCAGTGGAGGACACTCTGGGGCCAACGTCCTGACTTTC.

The chain is built from TRBV18 and TRBJ2-7; D is perhaps TRBD1 (5 bases). The CDR3 consists of 13 residues. The germline V gene has CDR1 KGHSH and CDR2 LQKENI. V was pared by 1 base and J by 7 bases, with 11 bases between. The DNA for the CDR3 is TGTGCCAGCTCACCACAGGGGCCCTTGGAGCAGTACTTC. This sequence encodes CASSPQGPLEQYF. Drawing the rest from reference TRBV18 and TRBJ2-7, the complete variable domain is NAGVMQNPRHLVRRRGQEARLRCSPMKGHSHVYWYRQLPEEGLKFMVYLQKENIIDESGMPKERFSAEFPKEGPSILRIQQVVRGDSAAYFCASSPQGPLEQYFGPGTRLTVT.

In its sample, this clone was seen a few times. The chain links TRBV7-2 to TRBJ2-6; D is perhaps TRBD1 (6 bases). The V end lost 5 bases, the J end lost 1 base, and 15 bases lay between the germline ends. CDR1 and CDR2 (germline): SGHTA, FQGNSA. The CDR3 sequence is 17 residues long. CDR3 sequence (DNA): TGTGCCAGCAGCCGTCAGGGACATTTATCTGGGGCCAACGTCCTGACTTTC. This encodes CASSRQGHLSGANVLTF. The full variable domain, rest sourced from reference TRBV7-2 and TRBJ2-6, is GAGVSQSPSNKVTEKGKDVELRCDPISGHTALYWYRQSLGQGLEFLIYFQGNSAPDKSGLPSDRFSAERTGGSVSTLTIQRTQQEDSAVYLCASSRQGHLSGANVLTFGAGSRLTVL.

The chain joins TRBV18 to TRBJ2-1; TRBD1 aligns across 7 bases. The CDR3 extends over 15 amino acids. Germline V gene sequence: CDR1 KGHSH, CDR2 LQKENI. V lost 1 base, J lost 7 bases, and 7 bases stayed unmatched. CDR3 in amino acids: CASSPRSTGLNEQFF. The CDR3 region has the DNA TGTGCCAGCTCACCACGTTCGACAGGGTTGAATGAGCAGTTCTTC.

This clone has just a few counts. The genes are TRBV2 and TRBJ2-1; 14 nucleotides line up with TRBD2. The germline V gene encodes CDR1 SNHLY and CDR2 FYNNEI. V dropped 6 bases and J dropped 12; count of bases not matched to a gene: 4. The CDR3 consists of 13 residues. The DNA of the CDR3 is TGTGCCAGCAGCTGGACTAGCGGGGGGCCGCAGTTCTTC. Protein product: CASSWTSGGPQFF. Based on the CDR3 plus reference TRBV2 and TRBJ2-1, the full variable domain is EPEVTQTPSHQVTQMGQEVILRCVPISNHLYFYWYRQILGQKVEFLVSFYNNEISEKSEIFDDQFSVERPDGSNFTLKIRSTKLEDSAMYFCASSWTSGGPQFFGPGTRLTVL.

In its sample, this clone was seen a few times. The CDR3: CASSMEYGYTF. CDR3 bases: TGTGCCAGCAGTATGGAGTATGGCTACACCTTC. The chain recombines TRBV2 with TRBJ1-2; D call uncertain. CDR3 length equals 11 residues. The germline gives CDR1 SNHLY, CDR2 FYNNEI. Trimming pared 5 bases from V and 5 bases from J, leaving 6 bases between.

The chain is built from TRBV28 and TRBJ2-1, with 11 bases aligning to TRBD2. V was clipped by 4 bases and J by 6 bases; unmatched bases: 8. The CDR3 runs to 16 residues. Germline V CDR1 and CDR2: MDHEN, SYDVKM. CDR3 DNA: TGTGCCAGCAGTTCCGCCCGTCTAGCGGGGGGCAATGAGCAGTTCTTC. It yields the protein CASSSARLAGGNEQFF. Full variable domain (outside the CDR3, taken from reference TRBV28 and TRBJ2-1): DVKVTQSSRYLVKRTGEKVFLECVQDMDHENMFWYRQDPGLGLRLIYFSYDVKMKEKGDIPEGYSVSREKKERFSLILESASTNQTSMYLCASSSARLAGGNEQFFGPGTRLTVL.

This clone has at least ten counts. The chain recombines TRBV29-1 with TRBJ2-3; D is ambiguous. This CDR3 contains 13 residues. Deletions cut 6 bases from V and 2 bases from J, with 12 bases between. CDR1 is SQVTM, CDR2 ANQGSEA, per germline. The DNA for the CDR3 is TGCAGCGTACAAAGTGGTTTCACAGATACGCAGTATTTT. Protein: CSVQSGFTDTQYF.

The sample holds a few counts of this clone. This sequence joins TRBV9 and TRBJ2-1, with D possibly being TRBD2 (7 bases). Trimming cost V 3 bases and J 7 bases, with 17 bases left between them. The germline V gene encodes CDR1 SGDLS and CDR2 YYNGEE. The CDR3 loop spans 15 amino acids. CDR3 in amino acids: CASSALRRGGNEQFF. In DNA form, the CDR3 reads TGTGCCAGCAGCGCCCTCAGAAGGGGGGGTAATGAGCAGTTCTTC.

This clone has only a few counts. The gene calls are TRBV30 and TRBJ1-5; 7 nucleotides line up with TRBD1. Trimming cost V 2 bases and J 4 bases; bases outside gene matches: 5. CDR1 is GTSNPN and CDR2 is SVGIG in the germline V gene (reference sequence). This CDR3 has 14 residues. CDR3 region: CAWSHPDRNQPQHF. As DNA, the CDR3 is TGTGCCTGGAGTCACCCGGACAGGAATCAGCCCCAGCATTTT.

The table lists this clone with a few counts. V usage is TRBV11-2 and J usage is TRBJ2-3, with 7 bases that match TRBD2. The CDR3 is made up of 19 amino acids. V was pared by 5 bases and J by 0 bases, with 17 bases of the junction left unmatched. Germline V gene sequence: CDR1 SGHAT, CDR2 FQNNGV. CDR3 in amino acids: CASSTRWGGGVSSTDTQYF. DNA of the CDR3: TGTGCCAGCAGCACTCGGTGGGGCGGGGGAGTTTCTAGCACAGATACGCAGTATTTT.

The V and J genes are TRBV7-9 and TRBJ1-1; D may be TRBD1 (5 bases). Germline V gives CDR1 SEHNR, CDR2 FQNEAQ (reference sequence). The germline V and J ends were trimmed by 2 bases and 1 base, with 8 bases remaining between them. The CDR3 has 14 amino acids. CDR3 bases: TGTGCCAGCAGCTTAAATCAGGGGAACACTGAAGCTTTCTTT. Translated, it gives CASSLNQGNTEAFF.

This rearrangement joins TRBV7-9 to TRBJ1-6; 7 bases are a match to TRBD1. Germline-derived CDR1 and CDR2 are SEHNR and FQNEAQ (reference sequence). This CDR3 comprises 15 residues. The V and J ends lost 1 base and 9 bases, in that order; junction bases with no gene match: 6. This CDR3 is CASSLVQGLVSPLHF. The CDR3 coding sequence is TGTGCCAGCAGCTTAGTACAGGGGTTAGTTTCACCCCTCCACTTT.

This clone has only a few counts. This chain joins TRBV27 and TRBJ2-7, with TRBD1 matching over 8 bases. Germline loops: CDR1 MNHEY, CDR2 SMNVEV (reference sequence). J lost 2 bases, V lost 5 bases, and 5 bases had no gene match. The CDR3 totals 14 residues. The CDR3 bases are TGTGCCAGCAGTAGACAGGGGAATGCCTACGAGCAGTACTTC. Translating gives CASSRQGNAYEQYF.

This clone was seen only a few times. This chain connects TRBV7-2 to TRBJ1-6; D is perhaps TRBD1 (5 bases). The CDR3 runs to 15 residues. Germline-derived CDR1 and CDR2 are SGHTA and FQGNSA. Trimming took off 1 base at V and 2 bases at J, with 6 bases between the two ends. Written as DNA, the CDR3 is TGTGCCAGCAGCTTAGGGGGGGCCTATAATTCACCCCTCCACTTT. It yields the protein CASSLGGAYNSPLHF.

V and J are TRBV5-1 and TRBJ1-5, with D possibly TRBD1 on 6 matching bases. This CDR3 region has 14 residues. V was shortened by 4 bases and J by 0 bases, with 8 bases between the two germline ends. Germline V lookup: CDR1 SGHRS, CDR2 YFSETQ. CDR3 region: CASSPTGSNQPQHF. The CDR3 DNA follows: TGCGCCAGCAGCCCGACAGGTAGCAATCAGCCCCAGCATTTT.

Only a few counts were recorded for this clone. This rearrangement joins TRBV5-1 to TRBJ1-6; 9 nucleotides align to TRBD1. Per the germline V gene, CDR1 is SGHRS and CDR2 is YFSETQ. The CDR3 runs 17 residues. J gave up 7 bases and V 3 bases, and 11 bases lay outside the gene matches. The CDR3 DNA follows: TGCGCCAGCAGCTGGCGGGCGACCGGACAGGGGAATTCACCCCTCCACTTT. It is translated as CASSWRATGQGNSPLHF.

V gene TRBV5-1 combines with J gene TRBJ2-2; 7 bases fit TRBD2. The CDR3 extends over 14 amino acids. V lost 3 bases to trimming and J lost 6 bases; unmatched junction nucleotides: 5. Germline V gene sequence: CDR1 SGHRS, CDR2 YFSETQ. CDR3 bases: TGCGCCAGCAGCTCGACTAGCTGGGCCGGGGAGCTGTTTTTT. This codes for CASSSTSWAGELFF.

This clone was seen a few times. The chain has TRBV28 and TRBJ1-1; D is undetermined. The CDR3 is made up of 11 amino acids. V lost 6 bases, J lost 7 bases, and 9 bases lay in between. Germline CDR1 reads MDHEN; CDR2 reads SYDVKM. This chain's CDR3 is CASSAAREAFF. The CDR3 coding sequence is TGTGCCAGCAGCGCGGCTCGTGAAGCTTTCTTT.

This clone appeared a few times. The V gene is TRBV9, the J gene TRBJ2-1; 9 nucleotides line up with TRBD1. From germline, CDR1 is SGDLS and CDR2 YYNGEE. The CDR3 consists of 15 residues. Trimming at V came to 2 bases and at J to 6 bases, leaving 6 bases not matched to a gene. This CDR3 reads CASSVGGTGTNEQFF. CDR3 bases: TGTGCCAGCAGCGTGGGAGGGACAGGGACCAATGAGCAGTTCTTC.